This TCR beta chain originates from a study of T cells after yellow fever vaccination. Study observations and caveats: Most clones from primary vaccination resurfaced after the booster (about 95% CD4, around 91% CD8). Though weaker, the secondary response peaked faster, on day 5 versus 15.

The CDR3 runs to 20 residues. Germline values: CDR1 SQVTM, CDR2 ANQGSEA. Trimming took 5 bases from V and 0 from J; bases not matched to a gene: 19. TCRdb reanalysed the 5' RACE reads using MiXCR and keeps one entry per CDR3 protein. Of around 250,000 distinct CDR3 sequences detected, around 5.3% appear once; the ten largest clones hold roughly 3%. This clonotype was counted between two and nine times. Its specificity is not known. The sequencing used CD4+ T cells sorted from PBMCs, collected on the day of the yellow fever booster vaccination. The V call is TRBV29-1, the J call TRBJ2-3, with 11 bases identical to TRBD1. This TCR was recovered from a man between 18 and 35 years old who received the YFV17D yellow fever vaccine. As DNA, the CDR3 is TGCAGCGTTAATCCCGGGACAGGGGGTTATGTTCGTCTTAGCACAGATACGCAGTATTTT. Protein: CSVNPGTGGYVRLSTDTQYF.